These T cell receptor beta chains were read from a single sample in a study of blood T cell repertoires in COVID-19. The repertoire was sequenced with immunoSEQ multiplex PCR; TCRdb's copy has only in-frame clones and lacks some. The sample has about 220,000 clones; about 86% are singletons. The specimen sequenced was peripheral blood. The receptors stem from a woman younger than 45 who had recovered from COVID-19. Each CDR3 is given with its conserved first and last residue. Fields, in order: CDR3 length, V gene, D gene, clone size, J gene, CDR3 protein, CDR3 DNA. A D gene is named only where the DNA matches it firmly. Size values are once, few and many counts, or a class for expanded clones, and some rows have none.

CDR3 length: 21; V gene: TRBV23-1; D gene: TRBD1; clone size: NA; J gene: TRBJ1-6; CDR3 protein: CASSHRGQQNRKSSYNSPLHF; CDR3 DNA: TGCGCCAGCAGTCACCGGGGACAGCAAAATCGCAAAAGCTCCTATAATTCACCCCTCCACTTT
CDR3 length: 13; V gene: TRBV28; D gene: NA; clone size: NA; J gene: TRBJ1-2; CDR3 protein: CASGQITNYGYTF; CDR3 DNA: TGTGCCAGCGGACAGATCACTAACTATGGCTACACCTTC
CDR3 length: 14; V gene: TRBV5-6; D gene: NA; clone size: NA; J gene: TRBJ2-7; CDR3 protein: CASSSRGSTYEQYF; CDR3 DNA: TGTGCCAGCAGCTCACGGGGGTCTACCTACGAGCAGTACTTC
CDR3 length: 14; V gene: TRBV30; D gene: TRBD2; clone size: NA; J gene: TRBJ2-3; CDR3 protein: CAWGTSASTDTQYF; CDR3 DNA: TGTGCCTGGGGGACTAGCGCGAGCACAGATACGCAGTATTTT
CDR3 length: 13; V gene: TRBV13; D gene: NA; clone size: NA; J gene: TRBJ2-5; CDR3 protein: CASSLWGVETQYF; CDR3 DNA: TGTGCCAGCAGCTTATGGGGGGTAGAGACCCAGTACTTC
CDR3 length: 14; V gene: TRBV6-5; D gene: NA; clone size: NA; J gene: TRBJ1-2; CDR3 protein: CASSYLGANYGYTF; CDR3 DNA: TGTGCCAGCAGTTACTTGGGGGCCAACTATGGCTACACCTTC
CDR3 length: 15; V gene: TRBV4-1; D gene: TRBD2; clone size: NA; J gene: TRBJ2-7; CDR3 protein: CASSQDGGTSYEQYF; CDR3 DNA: TGCGCCAGCAGCCAAGACGGGGGGACCTCCTACGAGCAGTACTTC
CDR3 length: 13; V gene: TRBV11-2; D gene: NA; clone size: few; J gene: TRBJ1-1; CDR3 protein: CASSRATVEEAFF; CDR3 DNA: TGTGCCAGCAGCCGCGCGACAGTCGAAGAAGCTTTCTTT
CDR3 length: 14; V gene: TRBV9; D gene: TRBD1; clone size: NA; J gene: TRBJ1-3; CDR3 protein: CASSVTGAGNTIYF; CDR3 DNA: TGTGCCAGCAGCGTCACAGGGGCTGGAAACACCATATATTTT
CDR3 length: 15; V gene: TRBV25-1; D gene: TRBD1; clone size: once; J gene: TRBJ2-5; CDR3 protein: CASSELGQGKETQYF; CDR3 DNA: TGTGCCAGCTCCGAACTGGGACAGGGGAAAGAGACCCAGTACTTC
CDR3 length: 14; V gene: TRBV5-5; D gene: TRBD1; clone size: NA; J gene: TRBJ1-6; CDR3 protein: CASSSYYRGSPLHF; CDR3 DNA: TGTGCCAGCAGCTCCTACTACAGGGGATCACCCCTCCACTTT
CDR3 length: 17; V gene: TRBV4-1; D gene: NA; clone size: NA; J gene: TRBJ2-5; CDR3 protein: CASSHNSRDTSQETQYF; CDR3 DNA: TGCGCCAGCAGCCACAACTCCCGGGACACGTCTCAAGAGACCCAGTACTTC
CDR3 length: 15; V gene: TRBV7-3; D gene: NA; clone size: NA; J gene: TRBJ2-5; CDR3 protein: CASSLDPTVTETQYF; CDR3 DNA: TGTGCCAGCAGCTTAGACCCGACAGTCACAGAGACCCAGTACTTC
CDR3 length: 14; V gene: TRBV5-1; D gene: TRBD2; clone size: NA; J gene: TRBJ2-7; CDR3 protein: CASTRWTSTDEQYF; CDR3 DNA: TGCGCCAGCACTCGATGGACTAGCACTGACGAGCAGTACTTC
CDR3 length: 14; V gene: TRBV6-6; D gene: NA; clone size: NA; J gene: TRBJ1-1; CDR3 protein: CASSYWGDNTEAFF; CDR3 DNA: TGTGCCAGCAGTTATTGGGGCGATAACACTGAAGCTTTCTTT
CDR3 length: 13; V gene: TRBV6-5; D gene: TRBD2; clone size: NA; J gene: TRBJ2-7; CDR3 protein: CASSNGLAYEQYF; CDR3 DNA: TGTGCCAGCAGTAACGGACTAGCCTACGAGCAGTACTTC
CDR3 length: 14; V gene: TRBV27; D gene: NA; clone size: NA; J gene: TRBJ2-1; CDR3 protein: CASSFSGTRGEQFF; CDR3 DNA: TGTGCCAGCAGCTTCTCCGGGACTCGGGGTGAGCAGTTCTTC
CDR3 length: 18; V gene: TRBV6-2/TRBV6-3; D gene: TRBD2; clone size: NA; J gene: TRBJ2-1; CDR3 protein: CASCWTSGRKGLYNEQFF; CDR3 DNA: TGTGCCAGCTGTTGGACTAGCGGCCGCAAGGGGCTCTACAATGAGCAGTTCTTC
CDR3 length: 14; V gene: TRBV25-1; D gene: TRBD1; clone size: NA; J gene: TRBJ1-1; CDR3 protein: CASSPRTGRTEAFF; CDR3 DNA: TGTGCCAGCAGTCCCCGGACAGGGCGAACTGAAGCTTTCTTT
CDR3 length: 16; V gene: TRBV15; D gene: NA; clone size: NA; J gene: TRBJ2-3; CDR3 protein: CATSRDGGARRDTQYF; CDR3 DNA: TGTGCCACCAGCAGAGATGGGGGGGCCCGTAGGGATACGCAGTATTTT
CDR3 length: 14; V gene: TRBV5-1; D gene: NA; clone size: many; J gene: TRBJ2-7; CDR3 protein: CASSLGQISYEQYF; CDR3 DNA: TGCGCCAGCAGCTTGGGACAGATTTCCTACGAGCAGTACTTC
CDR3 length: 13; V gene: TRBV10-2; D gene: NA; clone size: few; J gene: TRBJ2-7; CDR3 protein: CASSESPPYEQYF; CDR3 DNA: TGCGCCAGCAGTGAGTCCCCTCCCTACGAGCAGTACTTC
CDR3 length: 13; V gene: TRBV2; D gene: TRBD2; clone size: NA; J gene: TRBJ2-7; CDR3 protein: CASTGLAAYEQYF; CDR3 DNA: TGTGCCAGCACGGGACTAGCGGCGTACGAGCAGTACTTC
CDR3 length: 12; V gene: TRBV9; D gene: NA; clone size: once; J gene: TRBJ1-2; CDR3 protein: CASSDSLGGYTF; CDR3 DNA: TGTGCCAGCAGCGATAGCCTTGGCGGCTACACCTTC
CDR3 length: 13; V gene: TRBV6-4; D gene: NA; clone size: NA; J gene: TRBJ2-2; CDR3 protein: CASSPRDTGELFF; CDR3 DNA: TGTGCCAGCAGTCCCCGTGACACCGGGGAGCTGTTTTTT
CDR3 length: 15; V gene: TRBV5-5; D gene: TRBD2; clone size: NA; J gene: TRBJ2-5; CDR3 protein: CASTARVAGEKTQYF; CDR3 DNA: TGTGCCAGCACCGCCCGAGTAGCGGGAGAAAAGACCCAGTACTTC
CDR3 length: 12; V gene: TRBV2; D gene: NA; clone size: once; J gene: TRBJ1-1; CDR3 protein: CASDRMNTEAFF; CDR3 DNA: TGTGCCAGCGACAGAATGAACACTGAAGCTTTCTTT
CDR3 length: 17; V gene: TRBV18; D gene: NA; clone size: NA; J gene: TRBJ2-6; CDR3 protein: CASSPLGASLGANVLTF; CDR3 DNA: TGTGCCAGCTCACCACTGGGGGCAAGTCTTGGGGCCAACGTCCTGACTTTC
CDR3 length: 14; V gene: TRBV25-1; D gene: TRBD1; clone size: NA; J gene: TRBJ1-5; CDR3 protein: CASSSTGTNQPQHF; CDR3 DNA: TGTGCCAGCAGCTCGACAGGGACAAATCAGCCCCAGCATTTT
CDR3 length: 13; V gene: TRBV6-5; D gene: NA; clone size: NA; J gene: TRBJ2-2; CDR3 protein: CASSLVLPGELFF; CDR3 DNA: TGTGCCAGCAGCCTAGTATTGCCCGGGGAGCTGTTTTTT
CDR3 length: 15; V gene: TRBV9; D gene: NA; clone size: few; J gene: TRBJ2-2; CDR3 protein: CASSVEPTNTGELFF; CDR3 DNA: TGTGCCAGCAGCGTAGAGCCTACGAACACCGGGGAGCTGTTTTTT
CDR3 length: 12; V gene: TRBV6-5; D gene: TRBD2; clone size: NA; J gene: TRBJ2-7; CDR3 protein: CAAGVAGGEQYF; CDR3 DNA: TGTGCCGCAGGGGTAGCGGGAGGCGAGCAGTACTTC
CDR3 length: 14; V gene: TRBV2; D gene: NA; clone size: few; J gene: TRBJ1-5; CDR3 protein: CASSGETGLGPQHF; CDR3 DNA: TGTGCCAGCAGTGGAGAGACAGGCCTTGGGCCCCAGCATTTT
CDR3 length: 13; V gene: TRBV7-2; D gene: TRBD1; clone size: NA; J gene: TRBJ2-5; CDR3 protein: CASRRQGAQTQYF; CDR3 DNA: TGTGCCAGCAGACGACAGGGTGCGCAGACCCAGTACTTC
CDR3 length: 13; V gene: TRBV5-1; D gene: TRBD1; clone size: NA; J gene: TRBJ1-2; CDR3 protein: CASSSTGDYGYTF; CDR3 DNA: TGCGCCAGCAGCTCAACAGGGGACTATGGCTACACCTTC
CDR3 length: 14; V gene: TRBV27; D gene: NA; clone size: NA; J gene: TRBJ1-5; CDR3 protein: CASSLRGSNQPQHF; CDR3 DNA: TGTGCCAGCAGTTTAAGGGGGAGCAATCAGCCCCAGCATTTT
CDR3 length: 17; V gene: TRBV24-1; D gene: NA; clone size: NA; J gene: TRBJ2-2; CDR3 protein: CATSDLPGRARAGELFF; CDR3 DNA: TGTGCCACCAGTGATTTGCCCGGAAGGGCCAGGGCCGGGGAGCTGTTTTTT
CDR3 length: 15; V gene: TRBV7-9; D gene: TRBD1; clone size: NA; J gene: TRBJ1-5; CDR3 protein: CASSSGDRSNQPQHF; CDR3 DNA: TGTGCCAGCAGCTCGGGGGACAGGAGCAATCAGCCCCAGCATTTT
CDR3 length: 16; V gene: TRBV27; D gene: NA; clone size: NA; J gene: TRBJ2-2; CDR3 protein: CASRLQGGSNTGELFF; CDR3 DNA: TGTGCCAGCAGACTACAGGGAGGGTCAAACACCGGGGAGCTGTTTTTT
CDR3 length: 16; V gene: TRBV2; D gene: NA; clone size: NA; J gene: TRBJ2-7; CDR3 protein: CASSEFSAGPVGEQYF; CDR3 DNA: TGTGCCAGCAGTGAGTTTTCGGCGGGACCGGTGGGCGAGCAGTACTTC
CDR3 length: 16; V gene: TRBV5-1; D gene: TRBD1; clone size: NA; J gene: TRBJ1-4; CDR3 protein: CASSLAPDRGREKLFF; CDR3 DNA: TGCGCCAGCAGCTTGGCCCCGGACAGGGGGCGAGAAAAACTGTTTTTT
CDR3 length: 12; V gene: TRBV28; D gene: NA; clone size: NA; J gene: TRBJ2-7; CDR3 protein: CASTSHGYEQYF; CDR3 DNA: TGTGCCAGCACCTCTCACGGCTACGAGCAGTACTTC
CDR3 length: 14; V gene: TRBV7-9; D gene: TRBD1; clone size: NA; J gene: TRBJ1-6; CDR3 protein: CASSFRGHNSPLHF; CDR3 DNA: TGTGCCAGCAGCTTTAGGGGGCACAATTCACCCCTCCACTTT
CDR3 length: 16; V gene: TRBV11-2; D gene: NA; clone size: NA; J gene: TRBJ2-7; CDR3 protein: CASSPRQASSSYEQYF; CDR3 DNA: TGTGCCAGCAGCCCCAGACAGGCGTCAAGCTCCTACGAGCAGTACTTC
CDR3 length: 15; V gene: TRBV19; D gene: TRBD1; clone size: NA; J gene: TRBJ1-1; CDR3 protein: CASSMMGQANTEAFF; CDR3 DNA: TGTGCCAGTAGTATGATGGGACAGGCGAACACTGAAGCTTTCTTT
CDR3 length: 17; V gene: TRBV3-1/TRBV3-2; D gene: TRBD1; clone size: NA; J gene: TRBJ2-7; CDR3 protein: CASSPRRSGTGPHEQYF; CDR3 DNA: TGTGCCAGCAGCCCCAGAAGATCCGGGACAGGGCCCCACGAGCAGTACTTC
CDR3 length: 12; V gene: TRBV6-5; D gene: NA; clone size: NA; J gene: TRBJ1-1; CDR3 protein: CASRTGIREAFF; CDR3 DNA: TGTGCCAGCAGGACAGGCATCCGTGAAGCTTTCTTT
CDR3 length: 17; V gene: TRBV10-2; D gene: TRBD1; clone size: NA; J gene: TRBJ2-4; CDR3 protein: CASSDWRGGAVKNIQYF; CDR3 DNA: TGCGCCAGCAGTGATTGGAGAGGGGGCGCGGTCAAAAACATTCAGTACTTC
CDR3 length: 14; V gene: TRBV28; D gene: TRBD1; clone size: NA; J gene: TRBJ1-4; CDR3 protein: CASTSGQGAGKLFF; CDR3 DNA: TGTGCCAGCACCTCGGGACAGGGGGCAGGAAAACTGTTTTTT
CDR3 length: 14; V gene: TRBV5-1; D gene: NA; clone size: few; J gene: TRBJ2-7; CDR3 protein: CASSLPREGGEQYF; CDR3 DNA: TGCGCCAGCAGCTTGCCGAGGGAAGGCGGCGAGCAGTACTTC
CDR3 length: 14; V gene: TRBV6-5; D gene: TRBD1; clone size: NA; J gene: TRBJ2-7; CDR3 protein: CASSGGQGAREQYF; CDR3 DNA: TGTGCCAGCAGCGGGGGACAGGGGGCTCGGGAGCAGTACTTC
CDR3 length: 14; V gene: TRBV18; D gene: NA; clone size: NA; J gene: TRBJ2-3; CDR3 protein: CASSSRFGADTQYF; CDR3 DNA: TGTGCCAGCTCATCCCGTTTCGGGGCAGATACGCAGTATTTT
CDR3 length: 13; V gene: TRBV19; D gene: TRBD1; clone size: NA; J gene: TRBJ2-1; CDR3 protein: CASSAGDRVGQFF; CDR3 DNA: TGTGCCAGTAGTGCGGGGGACAGGGTTGGGCAGTTCTTC
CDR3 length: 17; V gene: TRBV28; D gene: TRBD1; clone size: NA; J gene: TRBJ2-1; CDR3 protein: CASSTRQGVHSYNEQFF; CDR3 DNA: TGTGCCAGCAGCACCCGACAGGGGGTCCACTCCTACAATGAGCAGTTCTTC
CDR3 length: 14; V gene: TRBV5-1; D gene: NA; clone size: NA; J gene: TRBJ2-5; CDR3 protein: CASSLVQGQETQYF; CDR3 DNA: TGCGCCAGCAGCTTGGTCCAGGGGCAGGAGACCCAGTACTTC